The 4 T cell receptor beta chains reported below all come from one sample, sequenced in a study of CD8 T cells in ankylosing spondylitis. One entry per CDR3 protein results from TCRdb running MiXCR on the 5' RACE reads. The repertoire consists of about 750,000 distinct CDR3 sequences, with around 19% occurring once and the leading ten covering around 19%. Their antigens remain unidentified. Overall study findings and caveats: A motif of 7 to 9 highly homologous TCR beta variants was seen as apparently characteristic of ankylosing spondylitis blood.

Sequencing was carried out using blood, either unsorted or a sorted T cell fraction (not recorded which). The receptors originated from a male donor with ankylosing spondylitis.

Comments on this clonotype: It is unclear where the CDR3 begins or ends on the DNA, so no DNA is shown, and the CDR3 is as TCRdb lists it. This chain connects TRBV5-1 to TRBJ2-2. The CDR3 comprises 13 residues, both ends counted. The germline CDR1 and CDR2 sequences are SGHRS and YFSETQ. Here the CDR3 reads CASSLNTGELFFF.

This chain connects TRBV7-2 to TRBJ2-7; 9 nucleotides agree with TRBD2. In germline, CDR1 is SGHTA, CDR2 FQGNSA. The V segment lost 2 bases and the J segment 6 bases; nucleotides outside the gene matches: 5. The CDR3 runs 14 residues. DNA for the CDR3: TGTGCCAGCAGCTTATTAGCGGGAGCCACCGAGCAGTACTTC. This encodes CASSLLAGATEQYF.

The chain uses TRBV29-1 and TRBJ2-7; possibly TRBD2 for D (6 bases). The CDR3 sequence is 15 residues long. Trimming took 0 bases from V and 6 from J, leaving 18 bases between them. CDR1 is SQVTM and CDR2 is ANQGSEA in the germline V gene. As DNA, the CDR3 is TGCAGCGTTGAAGATCAGGGCGTAGGGGAGGTCGAGCAGTACTTC. Protein: CSVEDQGVGEVEQYF.

This clonotype was observed many times. V gene TRBV5-1 combines with J gene TRBJ1-5, with 9 bases fitting TRBD1. Germline V gene data show CDR1 as SGHRS and CDR2 as YFSETQ. The CDR3 contains 15 residues. Trimming removed 4 bases from V and 7 bases from J; junction bases left unmatched: 9. CDR3 residues: CASSPEGTGSQPQHF. The CDR3 DNA reads as TGCGCCAGCAGCCCGGAGGGGACAGGGAGCCAGCCCCAGCATTTT.